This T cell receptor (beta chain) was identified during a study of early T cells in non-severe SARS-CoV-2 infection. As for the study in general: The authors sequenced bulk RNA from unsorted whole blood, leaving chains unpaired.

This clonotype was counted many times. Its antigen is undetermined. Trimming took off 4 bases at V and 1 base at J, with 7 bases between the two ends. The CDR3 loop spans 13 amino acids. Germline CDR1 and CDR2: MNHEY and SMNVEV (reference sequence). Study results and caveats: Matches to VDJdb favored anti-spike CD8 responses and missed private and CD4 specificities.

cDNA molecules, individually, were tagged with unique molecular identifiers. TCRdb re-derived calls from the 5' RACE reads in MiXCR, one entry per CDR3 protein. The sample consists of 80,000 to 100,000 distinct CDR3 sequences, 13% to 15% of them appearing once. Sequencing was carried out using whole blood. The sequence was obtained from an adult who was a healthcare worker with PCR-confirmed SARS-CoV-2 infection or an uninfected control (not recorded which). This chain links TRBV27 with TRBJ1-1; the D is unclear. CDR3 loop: CASSWTENTEAFF. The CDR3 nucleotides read TGTGCCAGCAGTTGGACGGAGAACACTGAAGCTTTCTTT.